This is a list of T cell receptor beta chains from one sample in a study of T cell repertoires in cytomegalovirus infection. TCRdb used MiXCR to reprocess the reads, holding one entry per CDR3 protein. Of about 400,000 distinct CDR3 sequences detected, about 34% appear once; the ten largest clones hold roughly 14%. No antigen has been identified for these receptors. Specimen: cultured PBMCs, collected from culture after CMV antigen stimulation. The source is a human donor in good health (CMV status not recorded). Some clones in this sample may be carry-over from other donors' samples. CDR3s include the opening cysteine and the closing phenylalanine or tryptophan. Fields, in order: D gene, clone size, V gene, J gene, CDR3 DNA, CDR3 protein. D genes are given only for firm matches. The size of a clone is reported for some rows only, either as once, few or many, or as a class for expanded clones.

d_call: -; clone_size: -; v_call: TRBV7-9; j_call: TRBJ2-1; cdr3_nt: TGTGCCAGCAGCTTAGCGCTTGGAGTCAATGAGCAGTTCTTC; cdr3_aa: CASSLALGVNEQFF
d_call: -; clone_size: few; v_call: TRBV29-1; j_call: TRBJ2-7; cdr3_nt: TGCAGCGGCCGGGACATTCACGAGCAGTACTTC; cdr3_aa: CSGRDIHEQYF
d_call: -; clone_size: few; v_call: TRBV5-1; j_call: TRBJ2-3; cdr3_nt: TGCGCCAGCAGCTCCGGACCGCCGGATACGCAGTATTTT; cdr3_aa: CASSSGPPDTQYF
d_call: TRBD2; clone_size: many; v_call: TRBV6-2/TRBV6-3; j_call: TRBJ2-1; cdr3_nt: TGTGCCAGCAGTACCTATAGGACTAGCGGGAGAAGAGAGCAGTTCTTC; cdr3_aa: CASSTYRTSGRREQFF
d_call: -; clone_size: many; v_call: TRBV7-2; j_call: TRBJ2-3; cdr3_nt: TGTGCCAGCAGCTTACCCCCAGATACGCAGTATTTT; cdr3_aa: CASSLPPDTQYF
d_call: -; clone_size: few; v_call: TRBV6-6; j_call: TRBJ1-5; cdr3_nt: TGTGCCAGCAGCATTGCCGACAGGCGGCCCCAGCATTTT; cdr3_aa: CASSIADRRPQHF
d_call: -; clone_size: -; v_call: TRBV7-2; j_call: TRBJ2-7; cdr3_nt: TGTGCCAGCAGCCCCTATTTGGGGGTTTCCTACGAGCAGTACTTC; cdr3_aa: CASSPYLGVSYEQYF
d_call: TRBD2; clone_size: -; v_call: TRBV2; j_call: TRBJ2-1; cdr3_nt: TGTGCCTCCGGCCAGCGGGAGTTTCGTGAGCAGTTCTTC; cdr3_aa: CASGQREFREQFF
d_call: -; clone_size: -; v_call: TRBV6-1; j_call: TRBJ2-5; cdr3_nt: TGTGCCAGCAGTGAAGTCGGGCAAGAGACCCAGTACTTC; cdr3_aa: CASSEVGQETQYF
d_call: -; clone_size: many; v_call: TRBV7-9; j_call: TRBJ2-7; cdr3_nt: TGTGCCAGCAGCTCCGGGACTGAAGCCTACGAGCAGTACTTC; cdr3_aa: CASSSGTEAYEQYF
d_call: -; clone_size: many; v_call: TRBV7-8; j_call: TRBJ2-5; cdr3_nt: TGTGCCAGCAGCTTAGCGGGGGAAGGGGGGACCCAGTACTTC; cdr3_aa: CASSLAGEGGTQYF
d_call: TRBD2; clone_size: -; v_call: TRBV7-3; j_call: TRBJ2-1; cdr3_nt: TGTGCCAGCAGCTTAGGGACCGGGACTAGTTTCGATGAGCAGTTCTTC; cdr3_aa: CASSLGTGTSFDEQFF
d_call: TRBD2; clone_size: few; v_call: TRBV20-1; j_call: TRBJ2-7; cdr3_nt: TGCAGTGCTAGAGGCGGGAGAGACTACGAGCAGTACTTC; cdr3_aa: CSARGGRDYEQYF
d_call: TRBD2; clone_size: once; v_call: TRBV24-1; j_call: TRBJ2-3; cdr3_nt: TGTGCCACCAGTGAAGGGACTAGCGGCCCCACAGATACGCAGTATTTT; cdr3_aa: CATSEGTSGPTDTQYF
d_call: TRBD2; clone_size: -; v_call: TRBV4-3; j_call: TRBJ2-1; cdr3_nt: TGCGCCAGCAGCCAGGAGGGACTAGCGGGGCACAATGAGCAGTTCTTC; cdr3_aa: CASSQEGLAGHNEQFF
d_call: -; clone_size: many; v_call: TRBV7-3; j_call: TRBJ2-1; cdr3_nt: TGTGCCAGCAGCTTAGGTTGGATGAGGGCAGGGGAGGACAATGAGCAGTTCTTC; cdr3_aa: CASSLGWMRAGEDNEQFF
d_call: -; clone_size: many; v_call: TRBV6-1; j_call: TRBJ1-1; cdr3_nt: TGTGCCAGCAGTGCGCCTGGGGGGAACACTGAAGCTTTCTTT; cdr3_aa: CASSAPGGNTEAFF
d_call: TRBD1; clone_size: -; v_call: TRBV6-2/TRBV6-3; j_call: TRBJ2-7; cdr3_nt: TGTGCCAGCAGTAATACAGGGGTGCAGTACTTC; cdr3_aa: CASSNTGVQYF
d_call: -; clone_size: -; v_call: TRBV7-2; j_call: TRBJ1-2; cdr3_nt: TGTGCCAGCCACTACCAGGGGTCGGGAGGCTACACCTTC; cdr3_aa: CASHYQGSGGYTF
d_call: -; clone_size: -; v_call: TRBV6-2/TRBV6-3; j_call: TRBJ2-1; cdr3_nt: TGTGCCAGCACCCCAACGGGGGCGGGGGAGCAGTTCTTC; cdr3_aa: CASTPTGAGEQFF
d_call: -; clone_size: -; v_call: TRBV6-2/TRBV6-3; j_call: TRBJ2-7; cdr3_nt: TGTGCCAGCAGTGAGGGGCTAGCGCTGGAGTACTTC; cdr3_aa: CASSEGLALEYF
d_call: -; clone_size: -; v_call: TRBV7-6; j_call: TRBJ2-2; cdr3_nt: TGTGCCAGCAGCTTCCGACCCGCCGGGGAGCTGTTTTTT; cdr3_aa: CASSFRPAGELFF
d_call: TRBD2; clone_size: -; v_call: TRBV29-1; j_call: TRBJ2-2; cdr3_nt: TGCAGCGCCCGATGGCGGGAGGGCACCGGGGAGCTGTTTTTT; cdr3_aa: CSARWREGTGELFF
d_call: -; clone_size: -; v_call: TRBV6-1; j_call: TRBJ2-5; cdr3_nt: TGTGCCAGCAGTTCTTCTGGGCGGCGGCAGACCCAGTACTTC; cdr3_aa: CASSSSGRRQTQYF
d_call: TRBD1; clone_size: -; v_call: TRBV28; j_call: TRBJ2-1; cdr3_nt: TGTGCCAGCAGTTTTTTCGGACAGGGGATCCTCAATGAGCAGTTCTTC; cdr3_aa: CASSFFGQGILNEQFF
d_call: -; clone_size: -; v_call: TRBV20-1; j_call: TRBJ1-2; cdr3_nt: TGCAGTGCTATGAACTATGGCTACACCTTC; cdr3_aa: CSAMNYGYTF
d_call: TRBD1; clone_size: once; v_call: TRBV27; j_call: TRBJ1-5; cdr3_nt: TGTGCCAGCACCAAGACAGGGACCCAGCCCCAGCATTTT; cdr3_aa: CASTKTGTQPQHF
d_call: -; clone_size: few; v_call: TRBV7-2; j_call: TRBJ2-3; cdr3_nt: TGTGCCAGCAGCTTTACCGAACGCTCAGATACGCAGTATTTT; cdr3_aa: CASSFTERSDTQYF
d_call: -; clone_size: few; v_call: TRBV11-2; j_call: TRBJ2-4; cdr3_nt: TGTGCCAGCAGCTTAATGGGGGTGGCCAAAAACATTCAGTACTTC; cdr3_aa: CASSLMGVAKNIQYF
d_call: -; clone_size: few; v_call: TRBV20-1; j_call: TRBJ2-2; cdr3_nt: TGCAGTGCTAGGCATGGGACCAGCACCGGGGAGCTGTTTTTT; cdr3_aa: CSARHGTSTGELFF